This T cell receptor beta chain stems from a study of blood T cells in healthy people across ages (dated by TCRdb to between 2014 and 2017). For the wider study: In model experiments, roughly one uniquely barcoded TCR beta cDNA molecule per two T cells was captured by template switching. Using deep sequencing normalized with unique cDNA molecular identifiers, the study measured how TCR beta repertoire diversity changes with age. The donors were divided into four age groups: young (average approximately 17 years), middle-aged (about 40), aged (roughly 60) and long-lived (around 87). To avoid experimental bias, donors of different ages were distributed randomly across sequencing lanes. The study analyzed two additional independent replicas of 1 million unique cDNA reads from the same blood draw for two donors, one aged 18 to 30 and one aged 80 or older.

The approximately 40 donors, aged about 6 to 90 years, were systemically healthy Caucasian individuals from Russia. Around 10 milliliters of peripheral blood were drawn from each donor into EDTA-treated Vacutainer tubes. Ficoll-Paque density-gradient centrifugation was used to isolate PBMCs, with at least 6.5 million per sample. Total RNA, at least 6 micrograms per sample, was extracted from PBMCs with Trizol reagent. For every donor, flow cytometry on a PBMC aliquot measured the percentage of naive CD45RAhigh/CD27high T cells. Receptor amplification or capture employed 5' RACE. Sequencer: Illumina HiSeq 2500. The second PCR ran for about 6 to 12 cycles and used a J-beta primer mix along with a sample-barcoded 5' primer. A unique molecular identifier was introduced onto each TCR beta cDNA molecule by a template-switch 5' adaptor carrying 12 random nucleotides. Each sample yielded at least 3 million CDR3-containing paired-end reads. The Mint cDNA synthesis kit, primed by a TRBC-specific oligonucleotide, was used to synthesize first-strand cDNA from all RNA. Following uracil-DNA glycosylase treatment, a first 18-cycle PCR with universal primers M1SS and BC2_uni_R was performed on all cDNA. From the authors' description of their analysis: For normalization, 1 million high-quality reads were randomly selected from each sample, with every read carrying a distinct molecular identifier. Reads sharing molecular identifiers were discarded rather than binned into consensus sequences. MiTCR, run with a Q25 quality threshold and the strictest error-elimination algorithm, handled CDR3 identification, clonotype clustering and error correction. Lower-bound total TCR beta diversity was estimated with a nonparametric unseen species model using Euler transformation. TCRdb itself trimmed the public reads at Q25 with fastp, ran MiXCR and retained productive beta chains. Entries that share a CDR3 protein sequence are merged under the most common genes and DNA. The V and J calls, along with clone size, are taken from TCRdb and not from the paper's own processing. The sample includes fewer than 1,000,000 distinct CDR3 sequences, with roughly 44% observed a single time. Of the sample, 15% to 25% falls within the top ten clones.

Including the terminal cysteine and phenylalanine, the CDR3 comprises 18 residues. The only DNA kept is the CDR3, 54 bases in frame from the first base. V sheds 0 bases and J sheds 4 bases, leaving 21 bases between their ends. From a lookup of the germline V gene, CDR1 and CDR2 are SGHTA and FQGTGA. Notes on this clonotype: Its antigen target is currently unknown. Qualities for individual bases were not recorded, and no much larger clone is one base off.

Study-wide findings and limitations: The CMV infection status of donors was not known, potentially confounding age-related changes in expanded clonotypes. Compared with the aged group, more naive CD4+ T cells, fewer expanded clones and increased TCR diversity were shown by the long-lived group, suggesting age selection. Observed TCR beta diversity per million T cells fell roughly linearly with age, and a significant reduction was already apparent by age around 36. Observed TCR beta diversity correlated strongly with the percentage of naive T cells measured by flow cytometry. Total diversity estimates from one million sequenced T cells were considered lower bounds and underestimates. Conclusive comparison of naive and antigen-experienced compartments was prevented by the profiling of bulk unsorted PBMCs.

This receptor chain uses TRBV7-3 and TRBJ1-2; the D region possibly corresponds to TRBD1 (6 bases align). This sequence originates from a man between 60 and 70 years old in good health. Sequenced: blood. The nucleotides read TGTGCCAGCAGCTTAACACCTGGTGACAGGTTCTTTCCCTATGGCTACACCTTC. Translated, this is CASSLTPGDRFFPYGYTF. With the rest looked up from the reference TRBV7-3 and TRBJ1-2 genes rather than sequenced, the full variable domain is GAGVSQTPSNKVTEKGKYVELRCDPISGHTALYWYRQSLGQGPEFLIYFQGTGAADDSGLPNDRFFAVRPEGSVSTLKIQRTERGDSAVYLCASSLTPGDRFFPYGYTFGSGTRLTVV.